This is a list of T cell receptor beta chains from one sample in a study of T-cell memory formation after mild COVID-19. TCRdb independently ran MiXCR on the 5' RACE reads; one entry per CDR3 protein. Here the sample spans approximately 430,000 distinct CDR3 sequences, 23% being singletons. Material: PBMCs or a T cell subset sorted from them (not recorded which). The origin of the receptors is an adult woman who had mild COVID-19 (a few samples of this study predate the infection). Cell type and time point are not known. The CDR3 runs from the conserved cysteine through the conserved F or W. Each record gives: CDR3 DNA, CDR3 protein, J gene, clone size, D gene, CDR3 length, V gene. A D gene is named only where the DNA matches it firmly. Expanded clones are given a class, and other clones once, few, many or no size at all.

CDR3 DNA: TGTGCCAGCAGCTTATTTAGGGGGTCAAGACGGAGCCGTGCCTACAATGAGCAGTTCTTC
CDR3 protein: CASSLFRGSRRSRAYNEQFF
J gene: TRBJ2-1
clone size: NA
D gene: NA
CDR3 length: 20
V gene: TRBV7-6

CDR3 DNA: TGTGCCAGCAGCACGCAACGGGAGGATGAGCAGTTCTTC
CDR3 protein: CASSTQREDEQFF
J gene: TRBJ2-1
clone size: NA
D gene: TRBD2
CDR3 length: 13
V gene: TRBV11-1

CDR3 DNA: TGCAGTGCTAACCGACTAGCGGGGGGGCTGGACGAGCAGTACTTC
CDR3 protein: CSANRLAGGLDEQYF
J gene: TRBJ2-7
clone size: many
D gene: TRBD2
CDR3 length: 15
V gene: TRBV20-1

CDR3 DNA: TGTGCCAGCAGCTTCGACGGGACCGATAACACTGAAGCTTTCTTT
CDR3 protein: CASSFDGTDNTEAFF
J gene: TRBJ1-1
clone size: NA
D gene: NA
CDR3 length: 15
V gene: TRBV7-9

CDR3 DNA: TGTGCCAGCAGCTCATGGGCTAGCGGGACCCTGGTCAATGAGCAGTTCTTC
CDR3 protein: CASSSWASGTLVNEQFF
J gene: TRBJ2-1
clone size: NA
D gene: TRBD2
CDR3 length: 17
V gene: TRBV7-6

CDR3 DNA: TGCAGTGCTAGAGTAAGGGAGACCCAGTACTTC
CDR3 protein: CSARVRETQYF
J gene: TRBJ2-5
clone size: many
D gene: NA
CDR3 length: 11
V gene: TRBV20-1

CDR3 DNA: TGCAGCGTTCTGCCGGGAGGTAGGAATGAGCAGTTCTTC
CDR3 protein: CSVLPGGRNEQFF
J gene: TRBJ2-1
clone size: NA
D gene: TRBD2
CDR3 length: 13
V gene: TRBV29-1

CDR3 DNA: TGCGCCAGCAGCCAATCCACGACAGGGGCTTGGGAGACCCAGTACTTC
CDR3 protein: CASSQSTTGAWETQYF
J gene: TRBJ2-5
clone size: few
D gene: TRBD1
CDR3 length: 16
V gene: TRBV4-1

CDR3 DNA: TGTGCCAGCACCCTCTCGGGAGGGAACCTGCGGCAGCCCCAGCATTTT
CDR3 protein: CASTLSGGNLRQPQHF
J gene: TRBJ1-5
clone size: few
D gene: NA
CDR3 length: 16
V gene: TRBV12-3/TRBV12-4

CDR3 DNA: TGTGCCAGCAGCTTAGTCGGGTTAGCGGGAGTAAATGAGCAGTTCTTC
CDR3 protein: CASSLVGLAGVNEQFF
J gene: TRBJ2-1
clone size: NA
D gene: TRBD2
CDR3 length: 16
V gene: TRBV7-2

CDR3 DNA: TGTGCCAGTTGTTTGGTAGCGGGATTGAATGAGCAGTTCTTC
CDR3 protein: CASCLVAGLNEQFF
J gene: TRBJ2-1
clone size: NA
D gene: TRBD2
CDR3 length: 14
V gene: TRBV2

CDR3 DNA: TGTGCCAGCAGCCAGACCTCCGGGACATACTCCTACGAGCAGTACTTC
CDR3 protein: CASSQTSGTYSYEQYF
J gene: TRBJ2-7
clone size: NA
D gene: NA
CDR3 length: 16
V gene: TRBV12-3/TRBV12-4

CDR3 DNA: TGTGCCAGCAGCCCCACCGGGACAGGGGCCTACAATGAGCAGTTCTTC
CDR3 protein: CASSPTGTGAYNEQFF
J gene: TRBJ2-1
clone size: few
D gene: TRBD1
CDR3 length: 16
V gene: TRBV6-5

CDR3 DNA: TGCGCCAGCAGCCCCCAGGGAGTCGGGGCCTACGAGCAGTACTTC
CDR3 protein: CASSPQGVGAYEQYF
J gene: TRBJ2-7
clone size: NA
D gene: NA
CDR3 length: 15
V gene: TRBV5-1

CDR3 DNA: TGTGCCAGCAGCCAGGGATACAATGAGCAGTTCTTC
CDR3 protein: CASSQGYNEQFF
J gene: TRBJ2-1
clone size: few
D gene: NA
CDR3 length: 12
V gene: TRBV3-1

CDR3 DNA: TGCGCCAGCAGCCAAGTAGGGTCTGGGACAGACCTCTACGAGCAGTACTTC
CDR3 protein: CASSQVGSGTDLYEQYF
J gene: TRBJ2-7
clone size: NA
D gene: TRBD1
CDR3 length: 17
V gene: TRBV4-1

CDR3 DNA: TGTGCCATCAGCCCAGGGTGGGAGACCCAGTACTTC
CDR3 protein: CAISPGWETQYF
J gene: TRBJ2-5
clone size: NA
D gene: NA
CDR3 length: 12
V gene: TRBV10-3

CDR3 DNA: TGTGCCACCAGCAGCGGGAGGGAGCTAGCGGGAGGTAGCACAGATACGCAGTATTTT
CDR3 protein: CATSSGRELAGGSTDTQYF
J gene: TRBJ2-3
clone size: NA
D gene: TRBD2
CDR3 length: 19
V gene: TRBV15

CDR3 DNA: TGTGCCAGCAGCTTAGAGGGTTTCGCTGAAGCTTTCTTT
CDR3 protein: CASSLEGFAEAFF
J gene: TRBJ1-1
clone size: NA
D gene: NA
CDR3 length: 13
V gene: TRBV7-9

CDR3 DNA: TGTGCCAGTACAGCAGCGGGAGTTAGGAATGAGCAGTTCTTC
CDR3 protein: CASTAAGVRNEQFF
J gene: TRBJ2-1
clone size: many
D gene: TRBD2
CDR3 length: 14
V gene: TRBV19

CDR3 DNA: TGTGCCACCAGTGATCGGTGGGCGGCAGATACGCAGTATTTT
CDR3 protein: CATSDRWAADTQYF
J gene: TRBJ2-3
clone size: NA
D gene: NA
CDR3 length: 14
V gene: TRBV24-1

CDR3 DNA: TGTGCCAGCAGTTTATCTACGGGCGGCTACACCTTC
CDR3 protein: CASSLSTGGYTF
J gene: TRBJ1-2
clone size: NA
D gene: NA
CDR3 length: 12
V gene: TRBV12-3/TRBV12-4

CDR3 DNA: TGTGCCAGCACAGGGGGCCTCGACGGGGAGCTGTTTTTT
CDR3 protein: CASTGGLDGELFF
J gene: TRBJ2-2
clone size: NA
D gene: TRBD1
CDR3 length: 13
V gene: TRBV9

CDR3 DNA: TGTGCCAGCAGCCCCGGGACAGGGGTCTACGAGCAGTACTTC
CDR3 protein: CASSPGTGVYEQYF
J gene: TRBJ2-7
clone size: many
D gene: TRBD1
CDR3 length: 14
V gene: TRBV18

CDR3 DNA: TGTGCCAGCAGCAGGTACAATCAGCCCCAGCATTTT
CDR3 protein: CASSRYNQPQHF
J gene: TRBJ1-5
clone size: few
D gene: NA
CDR3 length: 12
V gene: TRBV7-2

CDR3 DNA: TGTGCCAGCAGTCTGGACCCCTTGATGACAGATACGCAGTATTTT
CDR3 protein: CASSLDPLMTDTQYF
J gene: TRBJ2-3
clone size: few
D gene: NA
CDR3 length: 15
V gene: TRBV27

CDR3 DNA: TGCGCCAGCAGCTTCGGGGGAAGGGTCACTGAAGCTTTCTTT
CDR3 protein: CASSFGGRVTEAFF
J gene: TRBJ1-1
clone size: few
D gene: NA
CDR3 length: 14
V gene: TRBV5-1

CDR3 DNA: TGTGCCACCCAGAACCGGGGGACAGGCGTAGCTTTCTTT
CDR3 protein: CATQNRGTGVAFF
J gene: TRBJ1-1
clone size: NA
D gene: TRBD1
CDR3 length: 13
V gene: TRBV24-1

CDR3 DNA: TGCAGCGTTGTTTGGAGGGGACTAGCGGGGGGGCATCTAAACATTCAGTACTTC
CDR3 protein: CSVVWRGLAGGHLNIQYF
J gene: TRBJ2-4
clone size: few
D gene: TRBD2
CDR3 length: 18
V gene: TRBV29-1

CDR3 DNA: TGTGCCAGCAGCCTAGGGACAGGGGATGAAAAACTGTTTTTT
CDR3 protein: CASSLGTGDEKLFF
J gene: TRBJ1-4
clone size: NA
D gene: TRBD1
CDR3 length: 14
V gene: TRBV4-2

CDR3 DNA: TGTGCCAGCAGCATTGAAGAACATTATTACAATGAGCAGTTCTTC
CDR3 protein: CASSIEEHYYNEQFF
J gene: TRBJ2-1
clone size: once
D gene: NA
CDR3 length: 15
V gene: TRBV9

CDR3 DNA: TGTGCCACCAGTGATTTGGGGACCGACTCCTACAATGAGCAGTTCTTC
CDR3 protein: CATSDLGTDSYNEQFF
J gene: TRBJ2-1
clone size: NA
D gene: NA
CDR3 length: 16
V gene: TRBV24-1

CDR3 DNA: TGCGCCAGCAGAAACTACACAGGGCGCACCGGGGAGCTGTTTTTT
CDR3 protein: CASRNYTGRTGELFF
J gene: TRBJ2-2
clone size: few
D gene: NA
CDR3 length: 15
V gene: TRBV5-1

CDR3 DNA: TGTGCCAGCAGTGAAGCAGGGAGGGGCAGGTCCCATGAGCAGTTCTTC
CDR3 protein: CASSEAGRGRSHEQFF
J gene: TRBJ2-1
clone size: NA
D gene: TRBD2
CDR3 length: 16
V gene: TRBV6-1

CDR3 DNA: TGTGCCAGCAGCCCCACAGTCCTAGCCACCCATGAGCAGTTCTTC
CDR3 protein: CASSPTVLATHEQFF
J gene: TRBJ2-1
clone size: few
D gene: NA
CDR3 length: 15
V gene: TRBV7-3

CDR3 DNA: TGTGCCAGCAGCCATTACAGGGGTCAGGGCACTGAAGCTTTCTTT
CDR3 protein: CASSHYRGQGTEAFF
J gene: TRBJ1-1
clone size: few
D gene: TRBD1
CDR3 length: 15
V gene: TRBV3-1

CDR3 DNA: TGCGCCAGCAGCCCCTTAGGGGGAAGGTCTGAAGCTTTCTTT
CDR3 protein: CASSPLGGRSEAFF
J gene: TRBJ1-1
clone size: NA
D gene: NA
CDR3 length: 14
V gene: TRBV4-1

CDR3 DNA: TGTGCCAGCAGCCAGGGGTGGCGGACTGAAGCTTTCTTT
CDR3 protein: CASSQGWRTEAFF
J gene: TRBJ1-1
clone size: NA
D gene: NA
CDR3 length: 13
V gene: TRBV3-1

CDR3 DNA: TGTGCCAGCAGTTACAGTGGGGGCCCAATGGGTACTGAAGCTTTCTTT
CDR3 protein: CASSYSGGPMGTEAFF
J gene: TRBJ1-1
clone size: NA
D gene: NA
CDR3 length: 16
V gene: TRBV6-5